Below are 28 T cell receptor beta chains sequenced from a single sample in a study of blood T cell repertoires in COVID-19. Sequenced by immunoSEQ multiplex PCR; TCRdb stores in-frame clones only, minus some. The sample consists of 65,000 to 90,000 clones, nearly 90% of them appearing once. The sample comprised peripheral blood. The receptor set was obtained from a man at least 80 years old with acute or convalescent COVID-19.

This CDR3 is CASSPMGQGNTEAFF. The CDR3, as DNA: TGTGCCAGCTCACCCATGGGACAGGGTAACACTGAAGCTTTCTTT. The rearrangement links TRBV18 to TRBJ1-1; 9 bases line up with TRBD1. Trimming removed 3 bases from V and 2 bases from J; junction bases left unmatched: 4. The CDR3 contains 15 residues. Germline V gene data show CDR1 as KGHSH and CDR2 as LQKENI.

J is TRBJ1-6 and V is TRBV15; 10 bases agree with TRBD1. V shed 2 bases and J 8 bases; nucleotides not matched to a gene: 6. Per the germline V gene, CDR1 is LNHNV and CDR2 is YYDKDF (reference sequence). This CDR3 region has 16 residues. CDR3 sequence reads: CATSRQLGTGDSPLHF. CDR3 in DNA: TGTGCCACCAGCAGACAACTCGGGACAGGGGATTCACCCCTCCACTTT.

The V and J genes are TRBV19 and TRBJ1-5, with D hard to call. This CDR3 is built from 15 residues. Germline loops: CDR1 LNHDA, CDR2 SQIVND (reference sequence). Trimming removed 9 bases from V and 3 bases from J, with 18 bases in between. The CDR3 nucleotides read TGTGCCAGCTCTGGAGGTCCAAGACTCAATCAGCCCCAGCATTTT. This encodes CASSGGPRLNQPQHF. Combining the CDR3 with reference TRBV19 and TRBJ1-5 gives the whole variable domain DGGITQSPKYLFRKEGQNVTLSCEQNLNHDAMYWYRQDPGQGLRLIYYSQIVNDFQKGDIAEGYSVSREKKESFPLTVTSAQKNPTAFYLCASSGGPRLNQPQHFGDGTRLSIL.

The chain uses TRBV2 and TRBJ1-1; D is perhaps TRBD1 (5 bases). The CDR3 is made up of 14 amino acids. Germline-derived CDR1 and CDR2 are SNHLY and FYNNEI. The ends were cut back, 6 bases at V and 0 bases at J, with 11 bases in the middle. The CDR3 is CASRESTVNTEAFF. For the CDR3, the DNA is TGTGCCAGCAGAGAGTCGACAGTGAACACTGAAGCTTTCTTT. Looking up the rest from reference TRBV2 and TRBJ1-1 gives the full variable domain: EPEVTQTPSHQVTQMGQEVILRCVPISNHLYFYWYRQILGQKVEFLVSFYNNEISEKSEIFDDQFSVERPDGSNFTLKIRSTKLEDSAMYFCASRESTVNTEAFFGQGTRLTVV.

The V and J genes are TRBV6-6 and TRBJ1-5; 7 positions match TRBD1. The CDR3 covers 17 residues. The J segment lost 0 bases and the V segment lost 5 bases, leaving 10 bases of the junction unmatched. Germline V gives CDR1 MNHNY, CDR2 SVGAGI (reference sequence). The CDR3 nucleotides read TGTGCCAGCAGTCAGACAGGGCCTATGGATAGCAATCAGCCCCAGCATTTT. It is translated as CASSQTGPMDSNQPQHF.

This chain joins TRBV27 and TRBJ1-4; TRBD1 aligns across 7 bases. Germline V gives CDR1 MNHEY, CDR2 SMNVEV (reference sequence). V shed 10 bases, J shed 6 bases, and the junction held 8 bases outside the gene matches. The CDR3 covers 13 residues. The CDR3 nucleotides read TGTGCCACCGGCAGGGGGGACTATGAAAAACTGTTTTTT. Translation gives CATGRGDYEKLFF.

This chain joins TRBV18 and TRBJ1-1, with D possibly being TRBD1 (5 bases). Trimming shortened V by 6 bases and J by 4 bases, and 12 bases separated the two germline ends. There are 13 residues in the CDR3. Germline assignment: CDR1 KGHSH and CDR2 LQKENI. The CDR3 protein is CASSLQGSTEAFF. The CDR3 DNA sequence: TGTGCCAGCTCGCTTCAGGGTAGCACTGAAGCTTTCTTT.

The chain employs TRBV7-2 and TRBJ2-1; TRBD1 matches 9 bases. This CDR3 is 15 amino acids long. V shed 1 base and J 8 bases; nucleotides not matched to a gene: 6. Germline V gene sequence: CDR1 SGHTA, CDR2 FQGNSA. CDR3 sequence: CASSLGGQGRDEQFF. CDR3 coding DNA: TGTGCCAGCAGCTTAGGCGGACAGGGGAGAGATGAGCAGTTCTTC.

The chain links TRBV5-6 to TRBJ2-2, with 12 bases that match TRBD2. The CDR3 extends over 16 amino acids. J was trimmed by 4 bases and V by 4 bases; bases with no gene match: 5. Looked up from germline, CDR1 is SGHDT and CDR2 is YYEEEE. The CDR3 loop reads CASSLRTSGTTGELFF. CDR3 DNA: TGTGCCAGCAGCCTAAGGACTAGCGGGACCACCGGGGAGCTGTTTTTT. The complete variable domain, with remaining parts taken from reference TRBV5-6 and TRBJ2-2, reads DAGVTQSPTHLIKTRGQQVTLRCSPKSGHDTVSWYQQALGQGPQFIFQYYEEEERQRGNFPDRFSGHQFPNYSSELNVNALLLGDSALYLCASSLRTSGTTGELFFGEGSRLTVL.

The CDR3 region is CASSPRGTSGNTIYF. CDR3 nucleotides: TGTGCCAGCAGCCCCCGCGGAACCTCTGGAAACACCATATATTTT. The genes are TRBV9 and TRBJ1-3; D uncertain. CDR1 is SGDLS, CDR2 YYNGEE, per germline. The V and J ends lost 4 bases and 0 bases respectively, with 11 bases between them. The CDR3 length is 15 residues.

V usage is TRBV19 and J usage is TRBJ1-3; 7 bases fit TRBD1. This CDR3 contains 15 residues. Unmatched junction bases numbered 6, after V lost 3 bases and J lost 4 bases. CDR1 and CDR2 from the germline V gene are LNHDA and SQIVND (reference sequence). This CDR3 reads CASSILTGNGNTIYF. CDR3 DNA sequence: TGTGCCAGTAGTATCCTGACAGGGAACGGAAACACCATATATTTT. Supplemented by reference TRBV19 and TRBJ1-3, the full variable domain reads DGGITQSPKYLFRKEGQNVTLSCEQNLNHDAMYWYRQDPGQGLRLIYYSQIVNDFQKGDIAEGYSVSREKKESFPLTVTSAQKNPTAFYLCASSILTGNGNTIYFGEGSWLTVV.

V and J are TRBV21-1 and TRBJ2-2; the table calls TRBD2, which could not be checked here. TRBV21-1 is flagged as a pseudogene. The CDR3 sequence is 15 residues long. The DNA for the CDR3 is TGTGCCAGCTGCTTGGGGGAGGTCCAGACCGGGGAGCTGTTTTTT. Translated: CASCLGEVQTGELFF.

The chain employs TRBV7-2 and TRBJ1-3; the D gene is possibly TRBD1 (6 bases). V lost 5 bases and J 2 bases, leaving 10 bases between the germline ends. From germline, CDR1 is SGHTA and CDR2 FQGNSA. The CDR3 loop spans 14 amino acids. The CDR3 is CASSLNRAGNTIYF. The CDR3 DNA reads TGTGCCAGCAGCCTCAACAGGGCTGGAAACACCATATATTTT.

The chain links TRBV2 to TRBJ1-4, with D uncertain. The CDR3 consists of 16 residues. Germline loops: CDR1 SNHLY, CDR2 FYNNEI. Between the trimmed V and J ends, which lost 4 bases and 8 bases, there was a span of 20 bases. The CDR3 region is CASSATQLILVEKLFF. In DNA, the CDR3 is TGTGCCAGCAGTGCGACACAGCTGATTCTCGTCGAAAAACTGTTTTTT.

The J gene is TRBJ2-5, the V gene TRBV30; D gene unclear. Looked up from germline, CDR1 is GTSNPN and CDR2 is SVGIG (reference sequence). The V end lost 3 bases, the J end lost 4 bases, and 15 bases lay between the germline ends. The CDR3 runs to 14 residues. The CDR3 coding sequence is TGTGCCTGGAGCCCCAAGAGGATTGCAGAGACCCAGTACTTC. Its protein is CAWSPKRIAETQYF.

The genes are TRBV2 and TRBJ2-7, with TRBD1 matching 7 bases. V lost 5 bases to trimming and J lost 0 bases; unmatched junction nucleotides: 10. CDR1 SNHLY and CDR2 FYNNEI come from the germline V gene. CDR3 length: 16 residues. Here the CDR3 DNA reads TGTGCCAGCAGTACGAGACCGGGACAGTCCTCCTACGAGCAGTACTTC. Translated, it gives CASSTRPGQSSYEQYF.

This clone has just one count. The chain employs TRBV11-3 and TRBJ1-6, with TRBD1 identical over 9 bases. V was pared by 5 bases and J by 9 bases, with 8 bases of the junction left unmatched. This CDR3 contains 15 residues. Germline values: CDR1 SGHNT, CDR2 YENEEA. The CDR3 reads CASSASGTGSSPLHF. CDR3 in DNA: TGTGCCAGCAGCGCCTCCGGGACAGGGAGTTCACCCCTCCACTTT. The variable domain in full, with the rest retrieved from reference TRBV11-3 and TRBJ1-6, is EAGVVQSPRYKIIEKKQPVAFWCNPISGHNTLYWYLQNLGQGPELLIRYENEEAVDDSQLPKDRFSAERLKGVDSTLKIQPAELGDSAVYLCASSASGTGSSPLHFGNGTRLTVT.

This clone has a single count. The chain has TRBV9 and TRBJ1-3; TRBD1 might be the D (6 bases). This CDR3 has 20 residues. With 0 bases removed from V and 2 bases from J, the gap between germline ends came to 24 bases. The germline CDR1 and CDR2 sequences are SGDLS and YYNGEE. The CDR3 region is CASSVELGTSEKTTGNTIYF. CDR3 in DNA: TGTGCCAGCAGCGTAGAGTTGGGGACATCCGAAAAGACTACTGGAAACACCATATATTTT.

V usage is TRBV30 and J usage is TRBJ1-4; D gene uncertain. This CDR3 is 13 amino acids long. V was trimmed by 0 bases and J by 7 bases, leaving 9 bases between them. The germline CDR1 and CDR2 sequences are GTSNPN and SVGIG (reference sequence). Written as DNA, the CDR3 is TGTGCCTGGAGTGTGGGCAATCCTGAAAAACTGTTTTTT. This codes for CAWSVGNPEKLFF. Full variable domain (rest looked up from reference TRBV30 and TRBJ1-4): SQTIHQWPATLVQPVGSPLSLECTVEGTSNPNLYWYRQAAGRGLQLLFYSVGIGQISSEVPQNLSASRPQDRQFILSSKKLLLSDSGFYLCAWSVGNPEKLFFGSGTQLSVL.

The chain couples TRBV3-1 (or the pseudogene TRBV3-2) to TRBJ2-1; 12 nucleotides line up with TRBD2. Germline CDR1 and CDR2: LGHDT and YNNKEL (reference sequence). V shed 6 bases, J shed 5 bases, and the junction held 5 bases outside the gene matches. CDR3 length: 15 residues. The chain's CDR3 is CASSATSGRNNEQFF. CDR3 nucleotide sequence: TGTGCCAGCAGTGCCACTAGCGGGAGGAACAATGAGCAGTTCTTC.

V and J are TRBV30 and TRBJ2-7, with a possible D match to TRBD1 (6 bases). The CDR3 is made up of 14 amino acids. Germline V CDR1 and CDR2: GTSNPN, SVGIG (reference sequence). V lost 0 bases, J lost 7 bases, and 16 bases lay in between. The CDR3 DNA sequence: TGTGCCTGGAGTGTATCCAGGGGTAGAGGGGAGCAGTACTTC. This sequence encodes CAWSVSRGRGEQYF.

The chain links TRBV6-5 to TRBJ2-7; no clear D. Germline CDR1 is MNHEY and CDR2 is SVGAGI. V was pared by 7 bases and J by 1 base, with 17 bases between. The CDR3 is made up of 15 amino acids. The chain's CDR3 is CASKYIGSSSYEQYF. CDR3 sequence (DNA): TGTGCCAGCAAATATATCGGGTCTTCGTCCTACGAGCAGTACTTC.

This sequence joins TRBV7-2 and TRBJ2-3, with 9 nucleotides matching TRBD2. The CDR3 covers 18 residues. The germline V gene has CDR1 SGHTA and CDR2 FQGNSA. Losses at the gene ends were 5 bases for V and 0 bases for J; bases not matched to a gene: 12. The CDR3 DNA sequence: TGTGCCAGCAGCCTTAGCGGGTCTAGCGGGGCTAGCACAGATACGCAGTATTTT. Protein product: CASSLSGSSGASTDTQYF.

This rearrangement joins TRBV30 to TRBJ1-5; D is perhaps TRBD1 (5 bases). CDR1 GTSNPN and CDR2 SVGIG come from the germline V gene (reference sequence). V lost 4 bases and J 4 bases, leaving 17 bases between the germline ends. CDR3 length equals 15 residues. The CDR3 DNA reads TGTGCCTGGACCCCGTGGGGACTTGCTAATCAGCCCCAGCATTTT. Translating it yields CAWTPWGLANQPQHF.

This clone was recorded a few times. V usage is TRBV5-4 and J usage is TRBJ2-7, with TRBD2 matching over 7 bases. CDR1 and CDR2 (germline): SGHNT, YYREEE (reference sequence). The CDR3 is 14 amino acids. V shed 4 bases and J 6 bases; nucleotides not matched to a gene: 10. DNA for the CDR3: TGTGCCAGCAGCCTCGTGGGGGGGAGTCGCGAGCAGTACTTC. It encodes CASSLVGGSREQYF.

The chain couples TRBV5-1 to TRBJ1-2, with 8 bases aligning to TRBD1. The V segment lost 3 bases and the J segment 10 bases; nucleotides outside the gene matches: 11. The CDR3 has 14 residues. The germline gives CDR1 SGHRS, CDR2 YFSETQ. The DNA of the CDR3 is TGCGCCAGCAGCTCGACAGGGGACGGGAAGGACTACACCTTC. It translates to CASSSTGDGKDYTF.

This chain connects TRBV24-1 to TRBJ1-1; D possibly corresponds to TRBD1 (5 bases). The germline CDR1 and CDR2 sequences are KGHDR and SFDVKD. Between the trimmed V and J ends, which lost 6 bases and 1 base, there was a span of 11 bases. The CDR3 has 14 amino acids. Here the CDR3 DNA reads TGTGCCACCAGTAGGACGGGGGGGAACACTGAAGCTTTCTTT. It codes for CATSRTGGNTEAFF.

The chain carries TRBV10-3 and TRBJ2-5, with 9 positions matching TRBD1. In germline, CDR1 is ENHRY, CDR2 SYGVKD. J gave up 3 bases and V 6 bases, and 2 bases lay outside the gene matches. CDR3 size: 13 residues. CDR3 residues: CAIRGTGKETQYF. The DNA for the CDR3 is TGTGCCATCAGGGGGACAGGGAAAGAGACCCAGTACTTC.